These 28 T cell receptor beta chains share one sample of origin, sequenced in a study of cytomegalovirus exposure and HLA in healthy donors. Researchers ran the PCR with 60 Vbeta and 13 Jbeta primers. Profiling relied on immunoSEQ multiplex PCR, and the TCRdb table lists in-frame clones only, not all of them. The sample lists about 98,000 clones, about 81% occurring once. Sequencing was done on a sample of PBMCs. These receptors were collected from a man aged 35 to 55 in good health and CMV-seronegative.

The chain combines TRBV7-2 with TRBJ2-5; unclear D gene. Germline CDR1 SGHTA, CDR2 FQGNSA. V was cut by 3 bases and J by 6 bases, with 11 bases left in between. This CDR3 is built from 13 residues. For the CDR3, the DNA is TGTGCCAGCAGCTTTGTAACGGAGCAGACCCAGTACTTC. Translated, it gives CASSFVTEQTQYF.

V usage is TRBV19 and J usage is TRBJ1-1; TRBD1 is a possible D gene (6 bases). Looked up from germline, CDR1 is LNHDA and CDR2 is SQIVND (reference sequence). Trimming cost V 3 bases and J 2 bases, with 16 bases left between them. This CDR3 region has 16 residues. The CDR3 region has the DNA TGTGCCAGTAGTATCCCCCTCGGCAGGGGCAACACTGAAGCTTTCTTT. Its protein is CASSIPLGRGNTEAFF.

This rearrangement joins TRBV5-1 to TRBJ1-4; TRBD1 aligns across 7 bases. From germline, CDR1 is SGHRS and CDR2 YFSETQ. With V trimmed by 0 bases and J by 4 bases, 3 bases remained unmatched. The CDR3 extends over 15 amino acids. The CDR3: CASSLEQGNNEKLFF. CDR3 coding DNA: TGCGCCAGCAGCTTGGAACAGGGGAATAATGAAAAACTGTTTTTT.

The V gene is TRBV7-3, the J gene TRBJ2-3, with D perhaps TRBD1 (6 bases). The CDR3 covers 13 residues. Trimming took off 5 bases at V and 5 bases at J, with 11 bases between the two ends. The V gene's germline CDR1 is SGHTA and CDR2 FQGTGA. CDR3 sequence reads: CASSAPDRDTQYF. In DNA form, the CDR3 reads TGTGCCAGCAGCGCACCGGACAGAGATACGCAGTATTTT.

The rearrangement uses TRBV21-1 and TRBJ2-4; whether TRBD1, the table's D call, matches the DNA was not checked. TRBV21-1 is designated a pseudogene. CDR3 length: 15 residues. CDR3 in DNA: TGTGCCAGCAGCGAGGGGCGCAGGGGCAAAAACATTCAGTACTTC. Translated: CASSEGRRGKNIQYF.

J is TRBJ2-2 and V is TRBV7-3; possibly TRBD2 for D (6 bases). Trimming took 5 bases from V and 4 from J, leaving 14 bases between them. CDR3 length: 15 residues. In germline, CDR1 is SGHTA, CDR2 FQGTGA. CDR3 DNA: TGTGCCAGCAGCCCGCTCTCGGGGGTCACCGGGGAGCTGTTTTTT. Translated, it gives CASSPLSGVTGELFF.

V usage is TRBV5-1 and J usage is TRBJ1-3; unclear D gene. The V end lost 2 bases, the J end lost 0 bases, and 9 bases lay between the germline ends. Germline V lookup: CDR1 SGHRS, CDR2 YFSETQ. This CDR3 contains 15 residues. The CDR3 loop is CASSFGRLSGNTIYF. The CDR3 coding sequence is TGCGCCAGCAGCTTTGGCAGGCTCTCTGGAAACACCATATATTTT.

This rearrangement joins TRBV27 to TRBJ2-7; D is ambiguous. Trimming shortened V by 8 bases and J by 3 bases, and 11 bases separated the two germline ends. There are 12 residues in the CDR3. The germline CDR1 and CDR2 sequences are MNHEY and SMNVEV (reference sequence). The CDR3 loop reads CASYARSYEQYF. The CDR3 DNA reads as TGTGCCAGCTACGCCCGGAGCTACGAGCAGTACTTC.

The V call is TRBV28, the J call TRBJ1-5; the match to TRBD1 covers 7 bases. Germline CDR1 is MDHEN and CDR2 is SYDVKM. The CDR3 has 15 amino acids. Trimming at V came to 7 bases and at J to 1 base, leaving 7 bases not matched to a gene. The CDR3 region has the DNA TGTGCCAGCATCGAACCCAGGGGGAGCAATCAGCCCCAGCATTTT. It codes for CASIEPRGSNQPQHF.

The chain couples TRBV11-3 to TRBJ2-3; 7 bases line up with TRBD1. Germline V CDR1 and CDR2: SGHNT, YENEEA. The CDR3 loop spans 15 amino acids. The trim removed 2 bases at V and 3 bases at J, leaving 5 bases unmatched. The CDR3 loop reads CASSLRQGQTDTQYF. CDR3 DNA sequence: TGTGCCAGCAGCTTACGACAGGGTCAGACAGATACGCAGTATTTT.

V and J are TRBV10-3 and TRBJ2-2; TRBD1 is a possible D gene (5 bases). V was clipped by 6 bases and J by 2 bases, with 10 bases between them. The germline gives CDR1 ENHRY, CDR2 SYGVKD. This CDR3 has 14 residues. The CDR3 spells CAISVRDNTGELFF. CDR3 coding DNA: TGTGCCATCAGCGTCAGGGATAACACCGGGGAGCTGTTTTTT.

The chain carries TRBV7-2 and TRBJ1-3; no clear D. The CDR3 is 17 residues long. Looked up from germline, CDR1 is SGHTA and CDR2 is FQGNSA. Trimming pared 2 bases from V and 0 bases from J, leaving 14 bases between. In DNA form, the CDR3 reads TGTGCCAGCAGCTTATCATCAGGAATGCTCTCTGGAAACACCATATATTTT. This translates into CASSLSSGMLSGNTIYF.

The chain recombines TRBV10-1 with TRBJ2-7, with D perhaps TRBD2 (6 bases). V was trimmed by 3 bases and J by 4 bases, leaving 16 bases between them. CDR1 WNHNN and CDR2 SYGVQD come from the germline V gene (reference sequence). The CDR3 consists of 15 residues. The chain's CDR3 is CASSEVLGSGYEQYF. The CDR3 bases are TGCGCCAGCAGTGAAGTGTTGGGGAGCGGGTACGAGCAGTACTTC.

The chain recombines TRBV2 with TRBJ2-1, with a possible D match to TRBD2 (5 bases). The CDR3 has 15 residues. The V gene's germline CDR1 is SNHLY and CDR2 FYNNEI. V was clipped by 6 bases and J by 3 bases, with 15 bases between them. CDR3 coding DNA: TGTGCCAGCAGACCCCCCGGGAACCTCTACAATGAGCAGTTCTTC. As protein: CASRPPGNLYNEQFF. Supplemented by reference TRBV2 and TRBJ2-1, the full variable domain reads EPEVTQTPSHQVTQMGQEVILRCVPISNHLYFYWYRQILGQKVEFLVSFYNNEISEKSEIFDDQFSVERPDGSNFTLKIRSTKLEDSAMYFCASRPPGNLYNEQFFGPGTRLTVL.

This chain joins TRBV27 and TRBJ2-7; 7 bases match TRBD1. Germline loops: CDR1 MNHEY, CDR2 SMNVEV (reference sequence). This CDR3 has 15 residues. Trimming took 6 bases from V and 2 from J; bases not matched to a gene: 10. This CDR3 is CASSPSGTAAYEQYF. The CDR3 DNA is TGTGCCAGCAGCCCATCCGGGACAGCCGCCTACGAGCAGTACTTC.

The V and J genes are TRBV7-2 and TRBJ2-7, with a possible D match to TRBD2 (6 bases). The V gene lost 4 bases and the J gene lost 0 bases, with 19 bases spanning the gap. CDR3 length: 17 amino acids. CDR1 and CDR2 from the germline V gene are SGHTA and FQGNSA. DNA of the CDR3: TGTGCCAGCAGCTACAAAATAGCGGAGACTGCCTCCTACGAGCAGTACTTC. Residues: CASSYKIAETASYEQYF. The variable domain in full, completed from reference TRBV7-2 and TRBJ2-7, reads GAGVSQSPSNKVTEKGKDVELRCDPISGHTALYWYRQSLGQGLEFLIYFQGNSAPDKSGLPSDRFSAERTGGSVSTLTIQRTQQEDSAVYLCASSYKIAETASYEQYFGPGTRLTVT.

As for this clone: A read error may account for a junction end that differs from germline. CDR3 residues: CASSPDRGDYGHTF. The CDR3, as DNA: TGTGCCAGCAGCCCCGACAGGGGCGACTATGGCCACACCTTC. The chain combines TRBV7-6 with TRBJ1-2, with 8 nucleotides matching TRBD1. CDR1 SGHVS and CDR2 FNYEAQ come from the germline V gene. The CDR3 is 14 amino acids.

The chain has TRBV19 and TRBJ2-2; D might be TRBD2 (5 bases). Germline CDR1 and CDR2: LNHDA and SQIVND (reference sequence). V was pared by 2 bases and J by 4 bases, with 11 bases between. CDR3 length: 15 amino acids. The CDR3 spells CASSIPNAGTGELFF. The CDR3, as DNA: TGTGCCAGTAGTATACCGAACGCGGGCACCGGGGAGCTGTTTTTT. The full variable domain, completed using reference TRBV19 and TRBJ2-2, is DGGITQSPKYLFRKEGQNVTLSCEQNLNHDAMYWYRQDPGQGLRLIYYSQIVNDFQKGDIAEGYSVSREKKESFPLTVTSAQKNPTAFYLCASSIPNAGTGELFFGEGSRLTVL.

The chain joins TRBV5-6 to TRBJ2-5; D call uncertain. Trimming stripped 4 bases from V and 3 bases from J, with 13 bases between. Looked up from germline, CDR1 is SGHDT and CDR2 is YYEEEE. The CDR3 totals 14 residues. The CDR3 nucleotides are TGTGCCAGCAGCCGTAATACCGGAGAAGAGACCCAGTACTTC. Residues: CASSRNTGEETQYF.

The rearrangement links TRBV29-1 to TRBJ2-5; 7 nucleotides match TRBD2. The better agreement between TRBJ2-7 and the DNA end casts doubt on the J call. The germline V gene has CDR1 SQVTM and CDR2 ANQGSEA. The CDR3 is 10 amino acids. In DNA, the CDR3 is TGCAGCGTTGCGGGGGGCGAGCAGTACTTC. Its protein is CSVAGGEQYF.

This rearrangement joins TRBV5-1 to TRBJ2-7; 8 positions agree with TRBD1. V lost 3 bases, J lost 2 bases, and 7 bases stayed unmatched. CDR3 length: 15 residues. Germline-derived CDR1 and CDR2 are SGHRS and YFSETQ. The CDR3 bases are TGCGCCAGCAGCTCCGGGACAGGTCGTACCTACGAGCAGTACTTC. This translates into CASSSGTGRTYEQYF.

In DNA, the CDR3 is TGTGCCACCAGCAGAGTCAGGGGCAATCAGCCCCAGCATTTT. Translating gives CATSRVRGNQPQHF. This chain joins TRBV15 and TRBJ1-5; possible D gene TRBD1, 5 bases. This CDR3 comprises 14 residues. From germline, CDR1 is LNHNV and CDR2 YYDKDF (reference sequence). The V end lost 1 base, the J end lost 2 bases, and 6 bases lay between the germline ends.

CDR3 nucleotide sequence: TGCAGCGTTAAAACACTAGTCGAGTCAAGCACAGATACGCAGCATTTT. Translated: CSVKTLVESSTDTQHF. V usage is TRBV29-1 and J usage is TRBJ2-3; no firm D call. The J call may be in error: the DNA end matches TRBJ1-5 better. The CDR3 length is 16 residues. CDR1 is SQVTM, CDR2 ANQGSEA, per germline.

The chain carries TRBV5-1 and TRBJ1-1, with D uncertain. The V end lost 4 bases, the J end lost 4 bases, and 11 bases lay between the germline ends. In germline, CDR1 is SGHRS, CDR2 YFSETQ. The CDR3 is made up of 13 amino acids. The CDR3 sequence is CASSRSGGTEAFF. CDR3 sequence (DNA): TGCGCCAGCAGCAGGTCCGGAGGCACTGAAGCTTTCTTT.

The genes are TRBV7-8 and TRBJ2-2; 7 positions agree with TRBD1. The CDR3 has 18 amino acids. Germline trimming cut 1 base from V and 3 bases from J; bases unmatched to any gene: 11. The V gene's germline CDR1 is SGHVS and CDR2 FQNEAQ. The CDR3 DNA reads as TGTGCCAGCAGCTTAGTACTAGGGACAGAACTTCACACCGGGGAGCTGTTTTTT. This encodes CASSLVLGTELHTGELFF. Using reference TRBV7-8 and TRBJ2-2 for the parts outside the CDR3, the full variable domain is GAGVSQSPRYKVAKRGQDVALRCDPISGHVSLFWYQQALGQGPEFLTYFQNEAQLDKSGLPSDRFFAERPEGSVSTLKIQRTQQEDSAVYLCASSLVLGTELHTGELFFGEGSRLTVL.

CDR3 residues: CASRENSNTEAFF. The CDR3 coding sequence is TGTGCCAGTCGGGAGAACTCAAACACTGAAGCTTTCTTT. The rearrangement uses TRBV30 and TRBJ1-1; D unclear. V shed 8 bases and J shed 2 bases, with 15 bases lying between them. The germline V gene has CDR1 GTSNPN and CDR2 SVGIG (reference sequence). The CDR3 is 13 amino acids.

The V gene is TRBV5-8, the J gene TRBJ2-2; no definite D call. V lost 4 bases to trimming and J lost 1 base, with 11 bases between them. The V gene's germline CDR1 is SGHTS and CDR2 YDEGEE. CDR3 length: 15 amino acids. The chain's CDR3 is CASSDPTLNTGELFF. The DNA for the CDR3 is TGTGCCAGCAGCGACCCGACACTGAACACCGGGGAGCTGTTTTTT.

This clone was seen more than once but under ten times. V gene TRBV7-8 combines with J gene TRBJ1-5; 7 bases match TRBD1. The V gene end was trimmed by 5 bases and the J gene end by 6 bases; junction bases not matched to a gene: 4. Germline values: CDR1 SGHVS, CDR2 FQNEAQ. This CDR3 has 13 amino acids. The CDR3 is CASSSDRVQPQHF. In nucleotides, the CDR3 is TGTGCCAGCAGCAGCGACAGGGTTCAGCCCCAGCATTTT.